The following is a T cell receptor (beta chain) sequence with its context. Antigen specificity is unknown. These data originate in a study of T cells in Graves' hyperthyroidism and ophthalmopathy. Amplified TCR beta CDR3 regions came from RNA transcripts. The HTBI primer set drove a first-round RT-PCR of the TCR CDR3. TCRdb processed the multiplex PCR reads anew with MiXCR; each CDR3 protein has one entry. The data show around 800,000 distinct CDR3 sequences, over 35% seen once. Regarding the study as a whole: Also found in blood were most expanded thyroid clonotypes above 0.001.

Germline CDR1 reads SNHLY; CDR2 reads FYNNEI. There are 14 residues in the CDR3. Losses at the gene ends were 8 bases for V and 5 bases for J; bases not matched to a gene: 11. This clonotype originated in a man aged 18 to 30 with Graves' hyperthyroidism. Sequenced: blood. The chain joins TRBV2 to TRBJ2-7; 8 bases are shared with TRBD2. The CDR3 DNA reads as TGTGCCAGCCTCCCCTTAGCGGGATCCCACGAGCAGTACTTC. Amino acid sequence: CASLPLAGSHEQYF.